The rows below give T cell receptor beta chains drawn from one sample of a study of cytomegalovirus exposure and HLA in healthy donors. Sequenced by immunoSEQ multiplex PCR; TCRdb stores in-frame clones only, minus some. Counted here are hundreds of thousands of clones, over 80% occurring once; the ten biggest clones make up roughly 13%. The material sequenced was PBMCs. These receptors were taken from a woman in her twenties or thirties in good health and CMV-seropositive. CDR3s include the opening cysteine and the closing phenylalanine or tryptophan. Size is stated for part of the rows, as once, few or many counts, or as a class when the clone is expanded.

V	J	size	CDR3
TRBV15	TRBJ2-6	once	CAIELGQAFSGANVLTF
TRBV28	TRBJ1-1	.	CASSNRKGGNTEAFF
TRBV27	TRBJ2-2	.	CASSSMPGTTGELFF
TRBV4-3	TRBJ2-2	.	CASSPLSPGSLAPGELFF
TRBV6-5	TRBJ1-5	.	CASSGINQPQHF
TRBV27	TRBJ1-1	.	CASSAAQGGNTEAFF
TRBV19	TRBJ1-1	.	CASDPWGSNTEAFF
TRBV11-1	TRBJ2-7	.	CASSLEIYYEQYF
TRBV29-1	TRBJ1-1	few	CSVDRGTEAFF
TRBV27	TRBJ2-4	.	CASRSLRLAKNIQYF
TRBV2	TRBJ1-1	.	CASIQGGEAFF
TRBV2	TRBJ1-3	.	CARQGAGNTIYF
TRBV5-4	TRBJ2-2	.	CASSSGTSGNTGELFF
TRBV10-3	TRBJ2-2	.	CAISDQGSGANTGELFF
TRBV4-1	TRBJ2-2	.	CASSQGAWGLNTGELFF
TRBV10-3	TRBJ2-2	.	CAIRGTSGSAGELFF
TRBV6-5	TRBJ2-7	.	CASRKLAGDDEQYF
TRBV30	TRBJ2-3	.	CAYHSPGSDTQYF
TRBV7-9	TRBJ1-4	.	CATRREEKLFF
TRBV11-2	TRBJ2-5	.	CASSLGPSQETQYF
TRBV5-4	TRBJ2-2	.	CASRTANTGELFF
TRBV4-2	TRBJ2-7	.	CASSQDFYSYEQYF
TRBV25-1	TRBJ2-5	.	CASSVQGGSETQYF
TRBV27	TRBJ2-3	once	CASSPLSVGSTDTQYF
TRBV7-9	TRBJ2-7	.	CASRFGTGGAYEQYF
TRBV11-2	TRBJ1-3	.	CASSMGDSIGNTIYF
TRBV5-1	TRBJ1-5	.	CGGAAGRFEQPQHF
TRBV19	TRBJ2-2	.	CASREAGLTTGELFF
TRBV19	TRBJ2-2	.	CASSSPGPQGPHTGELFF
TRBV11-3	TRBJ2-2	.	CASSTGQTTGELFF
TRBV6-1	TRBJ2-5	.	CASSASGKETQYF
TRBV30	TRBJ1-1	.	CAWSVGTGVTEAFF
TRBV5-4	TRBJ2-1	.	CASSLLHNEQFF
TRBV11-3	TRBJ2-3	.	CASSRGQGINTDTQYF
TRBV5-3	TRBJ1-5	many	CARSLAPGGDSNQPQHF
TRBV5-1	TRBJ1-2	.	CASSLFIGRGYTF
TRBV28	TRBJ1-1	.	CASSFGAGTEAFF
TRBV6-5	TRBJ1-1	many	CASSRGYDTEAFF
TRBV10-1	TRBJ2-1	.	CASSESTAGGNNEQFF
TRBV11-1	TRBJ1-3	.	CASSLSPGGSGNTIYF
TRBV19	TRBJ1-3	.	CASSTRGTGFGNTIYF
TRBV11-3	TRBJ2-3	.	CASSQSMDTQYF
TRBV6-6	TRBJ2-1	.	CASSYAPRDEQFF
TRBV6-4	TRBJ2-1	.	CASSERDDYNEQFF
TRBV28	TRBJ2-7	.	CASSPFANEQYF
TRBV6-5	TRBJ1-3	.	CASIRTASGNTIYF
TRBV7-9	TRBJ2-7	.	CASSGRDRGSYEQYF
TRBV7-8	TRBJ2-7	.	CASSLEGKLGYEQYF
TRBV10-1	TRBJ2-1	few	CASSESSNEQFF
TRBV27	TRBJ2-6	once	CASSLSGSSGANVLTF
TRBV2	TRBJ2-2	few	CAGRGTNTGELFF
TRBV29-1	TRBJ2-1	.	CSAPASSSYNEQFF
TRBV30	TRBJ1-1	.	CAWSVKRNTEAFF
TRBV25-1	TRBJ2-1	.	CASSPRGSYNEQFF